Included here is one T cell receptor beta chain sequence, with context. Germline-derived CDR1 and CDR2 are LGHNA and YSLEER. V lost 4 bases and J lost 6, with 21 bases in between. The CDR3 spans 16 residues. PCR primers comprised 60 Vbeta and 13 Jbeta primers. Profiled with immunoSEQ multiplex PCR; TCRdb holds only in-frame clones, not every one. There are hundreds of thousands of clones in the sample; approximately 90% occur only once, and approximately 1% lies in the top ten. This specimen comes from a study of cytomegalovirus exposure and HLA in healthy donors. What was sequenced was PBMCs. The receptor's source is a woman aged 18-35 years in good health and CMV-seronegative. This sequence joins TRBV4-3 and TRBJ1-2; TRBD1 might be the D (6 bases). CDR3 residues: CASSRIPTGIGDGYTF. The CDR3 bases are TGCGCCAGCAGCCGCATTCCAACAGGGATTGGAGATGGCTACACCTTC.